This T cell receptor beta chain was retrieved from a study of cytomegalovirus exposure and HLA in healthy donors. Study information: Previous work identified roughly 110 million unique TCR beta sequences from 150 million to 200 million T cells.

Findings of the study overall: Upon later analysis, HLA-associated TCR beta chains proved more clonally expanded than other, equally common chains. The investigators catalogued 164 TCR beta chains as cytomegalovirus-associated.

Concerning this clone itself: What it binds is unknown.

This CDR3 contains 18 residues. The J segment lost 0 bases and the V segment lost 6 bases, leaving 9 bases of the junction unmatched. The germline gives CDR1 MNHEY, CDR2 SMNVEV (reference sequence). Samples came from healthy bone marrow donors. The PCR used 60 Vbeta and 13 Jbeta primers. The repertoire was sequenced with immunoSEQ multiplex PCR; TCRdb's copy has only in-frame clones and lacks some. The sample holds about 150,000 clones; around 80% are singletons and the top ten take 5.6%. This sequence was found in a woman aged 40 to 50 in good health and CMV-seropositive. The sequenced sample consisted of PBMCs. V gene TRBV27 combines with J gene TRBJ2-1, with 12 nucleotides matching TRBD2. CDR3 in DNA: TGTGCCAGCAGATACTCCGGACTAGCGGGATACTCCTACAATGAGCAGTTCTTC. It specifies CASRYSGLAGYSYNEQFF.